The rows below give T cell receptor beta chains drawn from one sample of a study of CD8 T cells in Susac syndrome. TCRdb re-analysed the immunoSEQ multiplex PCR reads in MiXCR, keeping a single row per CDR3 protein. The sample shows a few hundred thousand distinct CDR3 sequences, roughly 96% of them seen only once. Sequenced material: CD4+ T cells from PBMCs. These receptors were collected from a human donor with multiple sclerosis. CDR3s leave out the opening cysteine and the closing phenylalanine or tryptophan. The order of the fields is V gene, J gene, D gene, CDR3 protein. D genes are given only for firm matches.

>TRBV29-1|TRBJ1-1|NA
TINRNRPNTEAF
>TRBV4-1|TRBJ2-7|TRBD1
ASSHFQKRGRNSYEQY
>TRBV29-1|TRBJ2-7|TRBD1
SVAGQGVGSYEQY
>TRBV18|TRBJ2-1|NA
ASSTTGNEQF
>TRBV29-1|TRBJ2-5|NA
SGSGDNQETQY
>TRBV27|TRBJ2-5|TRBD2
ASSPLMSGRASLGQTQY
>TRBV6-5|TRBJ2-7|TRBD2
ASNAGTSWREQY
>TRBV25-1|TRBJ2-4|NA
ASSGRTTKNIQY
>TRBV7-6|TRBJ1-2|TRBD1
ASSFGQGGDYGYT
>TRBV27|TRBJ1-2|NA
ASSLRGGGYT
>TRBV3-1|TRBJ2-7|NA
ASSVPGGFKEQY
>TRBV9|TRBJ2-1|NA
ASSATTVVYNEQF
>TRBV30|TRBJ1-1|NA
AWRRDGEAF
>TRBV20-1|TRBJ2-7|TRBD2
SARPPGRIYEQY
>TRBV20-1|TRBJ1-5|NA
SARGLGAGQPQH
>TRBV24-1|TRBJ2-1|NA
ATSDFGLGVDEQF
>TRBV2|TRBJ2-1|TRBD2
ASSAPSGGLDNEQF
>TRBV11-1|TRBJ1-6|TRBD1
ASSLRTGDNSPLH
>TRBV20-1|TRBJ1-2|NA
STLGASSGGGYT
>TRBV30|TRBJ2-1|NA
AWSLPPNEQF
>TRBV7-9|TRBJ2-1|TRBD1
ASSSTGGKNNEQF
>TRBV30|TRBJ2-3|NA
AWTATDTQY